This TCR beta chain was recorded in a study of technical replicates of blood from a handful of donors. This clone was observed a single time. CDR1 and CDR2 (germline): MNHNY, SVGAGI (reference sequence). V lost 4 bases to trimming and J lost 4 bases, with 12 bases between them. The CDR3 is made up of 14 amino acids. Generated by immunoSEQ multiplex PCR, the TCRdb table keeps only in-frame clones and is missing some. Counted here are 87,000 or so clones, roughly 94% occurring once; the ten biggest clones make up 0.27%. Specimen: T cells isolated from PBMCs. The chain employs TRBV6-6 and TRBJ2-3, with no clear D. This clonotype was sampled from a human donor in good health. The CDR3: CASSWATTPDTQYF. As DNA, the CDR3 is TGTGCCAGCAGTTGGGCCACGACGCCAGATACGCAGTATTTT.